This entry lists 20 T cell receptor beta chains sequenced from one sample in a study of cytomegalovirus exposure and HLA in healthy donors. 13 Jbeta primers and 60 Vbeta primers were used for the PCR. The data were produced by immunoSEQ multiplex PCR, yet TCRdb's version contains in-frame clones alone and is incomplete. The sample consists of 100,000 to 150,000 clones, 80% to 90% of them appearing once. The specimen was PBMCs. These receptors originate from a woman aged 25 to 45 in good health and CMV-seronegative.

As for this clone: One junction end disagrees with the germline gene, perhaps due to a read error. V and J are TRBV7-9 and TRBJ2-2; 9 nucleotides line up with TRBD2. This CDR3 is 15 amino acids long. Germline loops: CDR1 SEHNR, CDR2 FQNEAQ (reference sequence). The CDR3 sequence is CSSRPLAGNSGELFF. DNA for the CDR3: TGTTCCAGCAGGCCTCTAGCGGGGAATTCCGGGGAGCTGTTTTTT.

The rearrangement links TRBV5-1 to TRBJ2-5, with 9 bases aligning to TRBD1. Germline values: CDR1 SGHRS, CDR2 YFSETQ. The CDR3 covers 18 residues. Germline trimming cut 4 bases from V and 11 bases from J; bases unmatched to any gene: 24. The CDR3 region is CASSQIPGQGTNVQGQYF. As DNA, the CDR3 is TGCGCCAGCAGCCAAATTCCGGGACAGGGAACCAATGTTCAAGGGCAGTACTTC.

In this sample, this clone turned up once. The chain links TRBV19 to TRBJ1-2, with 7 positions matching TRBD1. The J segment lost 6 bases and the V segment lost 7 bases, leaving 17 bases of the junction unmatched. The CDR3 is 16 amino acids. The germline V gene encodes CDR1 LNHDA and CDR2 SQIVND (reference sequence). In nucleotides, the CDR3 is TGTGCCAGTACCTCACCCGACAGGGTCGTAACCCATGGCTACACCTTC. This translates into CASTSPDRVVTHGYTF.

The chain has TRBV15 and TRBJ2-1, with 9 bases identical to TRBD1. The CDR3 totals 15 residues. J lost 7 bases, V lost 2 bases, and 6 bases had no gene match. Germline values: CDR1 LNHNV, CDR2 YYDKDF (reference sequence). This CDR3 is CATSRRQGDGNEQFF. The CDR3 DNA follows: TGTGCCACCAGCAGACGACAGGGGGACGGGAATGAGCAGTTCTTC.

The chain links TRBV7-3 to TRBJ2-3; 12 nucleotides match TRBD2. Germline lookup yields CDR1 SGHTA and CDR2 FQGTGA. This CDR3 region has 17 residues. The V and J ends lost 5 bases and 0 bases, in that order; junction bases with no gene match: 6. The CDR3 region is CASSRGLAGPSTDTQYF. The CDR3 bases are TGTGCCAGCAGCAGGGGACTAGCGGGCCCTAGCACAGATACGCAGTATTTT.

The CDR3 DNA is TGCGCCAGCAGCCAACCGGGAAACACTGAAGCTTTCTTT. It translates to CASSQPGNTEAFF. This chain uses TRBV4-1 with TRBJ1-1; no clear D. The CDR3 has 13 amino acids. Germline V CDR1 and CDR2: MGHRA, YSYEKL. V was pared by 2 bases and J by 2 bases, with 6 bases between.

The CDR3 bases are TGTGCCAGCAGCTATTCCGTCGGGTACAATGAGCAGTTCTTC. Amino acids: CASSYSVGYNEQFF. The rearrangement links TRBV11-1 to TRBJ2-1; no firm D call. V gave up 4 bases and J gave up 4 bases, with 11 bases separating them. The length of the CDR3 is 14 residues. Germline V gives CDR1 SGHAT, CDR2 FQDESV (reference sequence).

This clone appeared a single time. The same CDR3 is also encoded by other DNA sequences in this sample. The V and J genes are TRBV6-5 and TRBJ2-7; D is possibly TRBD2 (6 bases). The CDR3 has 16 amino acids. CDR1 MNHEY and CDR2 SVGAGI come from the germline V gene. V lost 0 bases and J 0 bases, leaving 12 bases between the germline ends. In nucleotides, the CDR3 is TGTGCCAGCAGTTACTCGGCGGGGTCTAGCTCCTACGAGCAGTACTTC. Protein: CASSYSAGSSSYEQYF.

The chain is built from TRBV11-3 and TRBJ2-3, with TRBD2 matching 10 bases. Trimming at V came to 4 bases and at J to 5 bases, leaving 9 bases not matched to a gene. In germline, CDR1 is SGHNT, CDR2 YENEEA. The CDR3 is made up of 16 amino acids. The CDR3: CASSSETSGMVDTQYF. DNA for the CDR3: TGTGCCAGCAGCTCAGAAACTAGCGGGATGGTAGATACGCAGTATTTT.

The chain joins TRBV9 to TRBJ1-1; D gene uncertain. The CDR3 runs to 13 residues. V lost 3 bases and J 1 base, leaving 7 bases between the germline ends. Germline values: CDR1 SGDLS, CDR2 YYNGEE. The CDR3 bases are TGTGCCAGCAGCGCGACAAGGAACACTGAAGCTTTCTTT. Amino acid sequence: CASSATRNTEAFF.

The chain employs TRBV6-5 and TRBJ1-2; the D is unclear. Germline loops: CDR1 MNHEY, CDR2 SVGAGI. The CDR3 is 13 residues long. V gave up 7 bases and J gave up 2 bases, with 11 bases separating them. The CDR3 loop reads CASNGWENYGYTF. The CDR3, as DNA: TGTGCCAGCAATGGATGGGAGAACTATGGCTACACCTTC.

This chain links TRBV18 with TRBJ2-7; 7 nucleotides line up with TRBD2. Germline CDR1 reads KGHSH; CDR2 reads LQKENI. V lost 4 bases to trimming and J lost 2 bases; unmatched junction nucleotides: 5. CDR3 size: 14 residues. The CDR3 bases are TGTGCCAGCTCACATGAAGCGGGGACCTACGAGCAGTACTTC. Its translation is CASSHEAGTYEQYF.

The V call is TRBV15, the J call TRBJ1-5, with 7 bases fitting TRBD1. The CDR3 runs to 15 residues. Germline-derived CDR1 and CDR2 are LNHNV and YYDKDF (reference sequence). V trimming: 1 base; J trimming: 3 bases; junction bases outside the gene matches: 3. CDR3 protein: CATSRGGTDNQPQHF. The CDR3 coding sequence is TGTGCCACCAGCAGAGGCGGGACAGACAATCAGCCCCAGCATTTT.

CDR3 bases: TGCGCCAGCAGCCCAGGGTTGAACACTGAAGCTTTCTTT. Translating gives CASSPGLNTEAFF. The rearrangement uses TRBV4-3 and TRBJ1-1, with D maybe TRBD1 (5 bases). V shed 4 bases and J shed 0 bases, with 6 bases lying between them. The CDR3 covers 13 residues. Germline V gene lookup returns CDR1 LGHNA and CDR2 YSLEER.

The rearrangement links TRBV5-4 to TRBJ1-2; the D is unclear. The CDR3 has 13 amino acids. Trimming stripped 0 bases from V and 4 bases from J, with 7 bases between. Germline loops: CDR1 SGHNT, CDR2 YYREEE (reference sequence). Written as DNA, the CDR3 is TGTGCCAGCAGCTTGGGCGGGAGCTATGGCTACACCTTC. Protein product: CASSLGGSYGYTF.

This rearrangement joins TRBV7-8 to TRBJ1-1; TRBD1 might be the D (5 bases). Trimming pared 5 bases from V and 3 bases from J, leaving 10 bases between. Germline assignment: CDR1 SGHVS and CDR2 FQNEAQ. The CDR3 loop spans 13 amino acids. This CDR3 reads CASSHRWDTEAFF. CDR3 sequence (DNA): TGTGCCAGCAGCCACAGGTGGGACACTGAAGCTTTCTTT. The full variable domain, rest sourced from reference TRBV7-8 and TRBJ1-1, is GAGVSQSPRYKVAKRGQDVALRCDPISGHVSLFWYQQALGQGPEFLTYFQNEAQLDKSGLPSDRFFAERPEGSVSTLKIQRTQQEDSAVYLCASSHRWDTEAFFGQGTRLTVV.

Points on this clone: Other DNA variants within this sample encode the same CDR3. The genes are TRBV19 and TRBJ2-1; a possible D gene is TRBD1 (5 bases). V was cut by 4 bases and J by 11 bases, with 9 bases left in between. The germline CDR1 and CDR2 sequences are LNHDA and SQIVND (reference sequence). The CDR3 spans 11 residues. CDR3 bases: TGTGCCAGTAGTACGCAGGGCAAGCAGTTCTTC. It is translated as CASSTQGKQFF.

This clone came up once. The gene calls are TRBV19 and TRBJ2-5; TRBD2 matches 7 bases. Germline-derived CDR1 and CDR2 are LNHDA and SQIVND (reference sequence). The CDR3 consists of 16 residues. Trimming at V came to 6 bases and at J to 2 bases, leaving 12 bases not matched to a gene. CDR3 residues: CASSDLGAGLQETQYF. The CDR3 region has the DNA TGTGCCAGTAGCGACCTGGGAGCGGGATTACAAGAGACCCAGTACTTC.

The genes are TRBV18 and TRBJ1-6, with 8 bases fitting TRBD1. Germline V gives CDR1 KGHSH, CDR2 LQKENI. The CDR3 spans 21 residues. With 2 bases clipped from V and 0 bases from J, the junction kept 15 bases outside the gene matches. CDR3 in amino acids: CASSPLSQSGGASSYNSPLHF. For the CDR3, the DNA is TGTGCCAGCTCACCATTAAGTCAGTCAGGGGGCGCAAGCTCCTATAATTCACCCCTCCACTTT.

The chain joins TRBV20-1 to TRBJ1-2; D unresolved. The germline V and J ends were trimmed by 6 bases and 7 bases, with 6 bases remaining between them. The CDR3 sequence is 9 residues long. Germline assignment: CDR1 DFQATT and CDR2 SNEGSKA (reference sequence). CDR3: CSAPLGYTF. The CDR3 DNA sequence: TGCAGTGCCCCCCTTGGCTACACCTTC.